This T cell receptor beta chain was retrieved from a study of identical twins. The CDR3 runs to 15 residues. The germline V gene has CDR1 SGHVS and CDR2 FNYEAQ. With 0 bases removed from V and 6 bases from J, the gap between germline ends came to 11 bases. TCRdb re-called the 5' RACE reads with MiXCR, one entry per CDR3 protein. Among approximately 190,000 distinct CDR3 sequences listed, more than 15% were seen once. The sample was also linked to a second study, of T cells expressing NK-cell markers. That investigation notes: T cells sorted in several experiments were restricted to alpha-beta TCR T cells by an anti-gamma-delta TCR antibody. The study found dominant NKG2C+ clonotypes at about 1.0-8% of CD8+ T cells in about 6 donors.

Material: CD8+ T cells sorted from blood. This receptor was taken from a woman aged 18 to 35 in good health. V and J are TRBV7-6 and TRBJ2-2; D ambiguous. The CDR3 spells CASSLAGRSAGELFF. CDR3 DNA sequence: TGTGCCAGCAGCTTAGCTGGCAGGTCAGCCGGGGAGCTGTTTTTT. Full variable domain (outside the CDR3, taken from reference TRBV7-6 and TRBJ2-2): GAGVSQSPRYKVTKRGQDVALRCDPISGHVSLYWYRQALGQGPEFLTYFNYEAQQDKSGLPNDRFSAERPEGSISTLTIQRTEQRDSAMYRCASSLAGRSAGELFFGEGSRLTVL.